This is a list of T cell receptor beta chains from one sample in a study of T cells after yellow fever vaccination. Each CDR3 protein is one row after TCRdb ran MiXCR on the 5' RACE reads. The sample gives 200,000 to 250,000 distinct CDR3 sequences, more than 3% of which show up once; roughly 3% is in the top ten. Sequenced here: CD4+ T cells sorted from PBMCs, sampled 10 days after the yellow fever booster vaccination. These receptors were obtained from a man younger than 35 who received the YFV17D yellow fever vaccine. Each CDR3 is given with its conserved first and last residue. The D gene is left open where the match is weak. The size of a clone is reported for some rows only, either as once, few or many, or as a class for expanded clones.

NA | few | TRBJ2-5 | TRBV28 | TGTGCCAGCAGTCTCCTAAAGAAGACCCAGTACTTC | CASSLLKKTQYF
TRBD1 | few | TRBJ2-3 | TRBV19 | TGTGCCAGTAGTACCGGACAGGGGAGAGGGACAGATACGCAGTATTTT | CASSTGQGRGTDTQYF
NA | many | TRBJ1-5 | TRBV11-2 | TGTGCCAGCAGCTTCGGGCAGGGGCATCAGCCCCAGCATTTT | CASSFGQGHQPQHF
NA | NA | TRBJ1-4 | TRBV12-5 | TGTGCTAGTTCCGGGCCAGCCTGGTCTACTAATGAAAAACTGTTTTTT | CASSGPAWSTNEKLFF
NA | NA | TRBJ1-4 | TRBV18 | TGTGCCAGCCGGGGGCGTGCTAATGAAAAACTGTTTTTT | CASRGRANEKLFF
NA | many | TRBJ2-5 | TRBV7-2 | TGTGCCAGCAGCCCAGGATCCGGGGACCTGTACTTC | CASSPGSGDLYF
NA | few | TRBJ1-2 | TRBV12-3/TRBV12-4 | TGTGCCAGCAGTTTAATGCTCACCGCCCGAGCTGGCTACACCTTC | CASSLMLTARAGYTF
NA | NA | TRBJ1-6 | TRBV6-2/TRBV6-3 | TGTGCCAGCAGCCCCCCAGGGGCCAGAAATTCACCCCTCCACTTT | CASSPPGARNSPLHF
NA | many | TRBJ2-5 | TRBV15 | TGTGCCACCAGCGAGGGTAGGGGAGGAGAGACCCAGTACTTC | CATSEGRGGETQYF
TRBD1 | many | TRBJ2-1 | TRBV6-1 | TGTGCCAGCAGCCCTACCGGGACAGGGCGCAAGTTCTTC | CASSPTGTGRKFF
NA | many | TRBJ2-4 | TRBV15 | TGTGCCACCAGCACGGGGGACAAATACATTCAGTACTTC | CATSTGDKYIQYF
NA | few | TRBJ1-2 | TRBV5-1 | TGCGCCAGCAGCTCTCAAGCTAACTATGGCTACACCTTC | CASSSQANYGYTF
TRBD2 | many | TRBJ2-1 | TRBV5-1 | TGCGCCAGCAGGGCCGGGGACTACCTCTACAATGAGCAGTTCTTC | CASRAGDYLYNEQFF
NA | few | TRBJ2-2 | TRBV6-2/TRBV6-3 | TGTGCCAGCAGTCCGCCCCGGACGGATTACACCGGGGAGCTGTTTTTT | CASSPPRTDYTGELFF
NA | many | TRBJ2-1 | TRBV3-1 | TGTGCCAGCAGCCAAGATATGGCCCGCGGGGTCAATGAGCAGTTCTTC | CASSQDMARGVNEQFF
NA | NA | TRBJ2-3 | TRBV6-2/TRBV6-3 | TGTGCCAGCAGTTTCCTTGGGACATCTAGCACAGATACGCAGTATTTT | CASSFLGTSSTDTQYF
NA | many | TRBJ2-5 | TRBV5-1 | TGCGCCAGCAGCTTCCAAGGGGCCCAAGGGGAGACCCAGTACTTC | CASSFQGAQGETQYF
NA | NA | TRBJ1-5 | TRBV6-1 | TGTGCCAGCAGCGTACAGACACCCACGCTTAGCAATCAGCCCCAGCATTTT | CASSVQTPTLSNQPQHF
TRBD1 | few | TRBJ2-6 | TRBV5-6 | TGTGCCAGCAGCTTTCAGGGGGCACCCAACGTCCTGACTTTC | CASSFQGAPNVLTF
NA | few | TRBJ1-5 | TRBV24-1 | TGTGCCACCAGTGATCCGACAGTGGGGGTAGGGCCCCAGCATTTT | CATSDPTVGVGPQHF
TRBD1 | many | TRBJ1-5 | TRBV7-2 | TGTGCCAGCAGCTGGAGGACAGGTGATCAGCCCCAGCATTTT | CASSWRTGDQPQHF
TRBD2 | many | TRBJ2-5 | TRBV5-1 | TGCGCCAGCACCAGCAGCGGGGGGTCCCAAGAGACCCAGTACTTC | CASTSSGGSQETQYF
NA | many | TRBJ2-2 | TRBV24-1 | TGTGCCACCAGTCGAGCTGGTAACACCGGGGAGCTGTTTTTT | CATSRAGNTGELFF
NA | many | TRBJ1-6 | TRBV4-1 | TGCGCCAGCAGCCACCCAGGGTGGAGCTCACCCCTCCACTTT | CASSHPGWSSPLHF
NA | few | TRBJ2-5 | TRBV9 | TGTGCCAGCAGCGTAGAGGCGGGGGCCCTGGGGACCCAGTACTTC | CASSVEAGALGTQYF
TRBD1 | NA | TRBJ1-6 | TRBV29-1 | TGCAGCGCAAGGGGGACAGGGGAGTCTCCCCTCCACTTT | CSARGTGESPLHF
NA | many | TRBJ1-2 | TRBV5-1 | TGCGCCAGCAGCTTAACCCCGCAGCTAGACTATGGCTACACCTTC | CASSLTPQLDYGYTF
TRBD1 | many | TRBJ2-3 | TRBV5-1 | TGCGCCAGCAGCTTGGCACAGGGGTCAGATACGCAGTATTTT | CASSLAQGSDTQYF
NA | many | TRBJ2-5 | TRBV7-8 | TGTGCCAGCACCCAGCGGCGGGGAAAGACCCAGTACTTC | CASTQRRGKTQYF
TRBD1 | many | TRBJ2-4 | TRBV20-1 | TGCAGTGGGCCGGAGGGACAGGGAAATCTGGACATTCAGTACTTC | CSGPEGQGNLDIQYF
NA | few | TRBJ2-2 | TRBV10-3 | TGTGCCATCAGGGACGGGGGTGGCACCGGGGAGCTGTTTTTT | CAIRDGGGTGELFF
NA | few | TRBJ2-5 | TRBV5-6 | TGTGCCAGCAGCTTGCGTCTTCAGACCCAGTACTTC | CASSLRLQTQYF
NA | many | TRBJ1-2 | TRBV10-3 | TGTGCCATCAGTGAGGGGGCTAACTATGGCTACACCTTC | CAISEGANYGYTF
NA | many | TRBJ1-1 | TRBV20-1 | TGCAGTGCTGCAGGGAATCTCGGCCGGAACACTGAAGCTTTCTTT | CSAAGNLGRNTEAFF
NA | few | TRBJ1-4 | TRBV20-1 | TGCAGTGCTAGGGGGACGGGAGCAACTAATGAAAAACTGTTTTTT | CSARGTGATNEKLFF
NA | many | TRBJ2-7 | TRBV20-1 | TGCAGTGCTAGATCGGTTGTGTCCTCCTACGAGCAGTACTTC | CSARSVVSSYEQYF
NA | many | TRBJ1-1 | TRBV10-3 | TGTGCCATCAGGAATAGGGGGGACACTGAAGCTTTCTTT | CAIRNRGDTEAFF
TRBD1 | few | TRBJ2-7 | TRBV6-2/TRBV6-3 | TGTGCCAGCAGATCGACAGGGGAGTACGAGCAGTACTTC | CASRSTGEYEQYF
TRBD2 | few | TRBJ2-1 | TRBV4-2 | TGTGCCAGCAGCCCCCAGGCCCTAGCGGGGGGGGACAATGAGCAGTTCTTC | CASSPQALAGGDNEQFF
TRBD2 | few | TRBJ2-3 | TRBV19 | TGTGCCAGTAGGTTGGGCGGGGGGGCTACAGATACGCAGTATTTT | CASRLGGGATDTQYF
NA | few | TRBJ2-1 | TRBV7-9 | TGTGCCAGCAGCCCAGGAACAGGAAACGGAGCCAATGAGCAGTTCTTC | CASSPGTGNGANEQFF
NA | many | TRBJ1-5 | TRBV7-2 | TGTGCCAGCAGCTTCGGGAGAGATCAGCCCCAGCATTTT | CASSFGRDQPQHF
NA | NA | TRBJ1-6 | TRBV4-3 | TGCGCCAGCAGCCAAGGTTCAGGCTCCTATAATTCACCCCTCCACTTT | CASSQGSGSYNSPLHF
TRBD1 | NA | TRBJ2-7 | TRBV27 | TGTGCCAGCAGCCCCGACCGGGACAGGGCCTACGAGCAGTACTTC | CASSPDRDRAYEQYF
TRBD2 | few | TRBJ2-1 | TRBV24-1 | TGTGCCACCAGTGATACTAGCGGGGGATGGGATGAGCAGTTCTTC | CATSDTSGGWDEQFF
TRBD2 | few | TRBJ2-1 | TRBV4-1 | TGCGCCAGCAGCCTCCTTGGGAGGGACAATGAGCAGTTCTTC | CASSLLGRDNEQFF
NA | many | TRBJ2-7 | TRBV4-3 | TGCGCCAGCAGCCAAGAGGTCCTCTTCTACGAGCAGTACTTC | CASSQEVLFYEQYF
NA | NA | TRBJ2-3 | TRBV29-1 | TGCAGCGTTAAGACTAGTAGCGAGGGGTATTTT | CSVKTSSEGYF
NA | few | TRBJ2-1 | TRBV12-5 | TGTGCTAGTGGTTTGAATTCCGAGCAGTTCTTC | CASGLNSEQFF
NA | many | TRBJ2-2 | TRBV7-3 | TGTGCCAGCAGCTTAACGTCCACCGGGGAGCTGTTTTTT | CASSLTSTGELFF